Listed below are T cell receptor beta chains from one sample, sequenced in a study of T cells after yellow fever vaccination. TCRdb recomputed calls from the 5' RACE reads with MiXCR, one row per CDR3 protein. The sample holds some 500,000 distinct CDR3 sequences, approximately 12% seen once. The input for sequencing was PBMCs, taken on the day of the yellow fever booster vaccination. These receptors were obtained from a man younger than 40 who received the YFV17D yellow fever vaccine. CDR3s include the opening cysteine and the closing phenylalanine or tryptophan. D genes are given only for firm matches. Rows give clone size only sometimes, using once, few, many, or a class for an expanded clone.

j_call v_call d_call clone_size cdr3_aa cdr3_nt
TRBJ2-7 TRBV7-2 NA NA CASRKGGTHEQYF TGTGCCAGCAGGAAGGGAGGTACCCACGAGCAGTACTTC
TRBJ2-1 TRBV10-2 NA NA CASGIDSYNEQFF TGCGCCAGCGGAATAGACAGTTACAATGAGCAGTTCTTC
TRBJ2-1 TRBV7-2 NA NA CASSNPLRAAYNEQFF TGTGCCAGCAGCAACCCCCTAAGAGCGGCCTACAATGAGCAGTTCTTC
TRBJ2-5 TRBV5-1 NA few CASSVGVSAETQYF TGCGCCAGCAGCGTGGGGGTATCAGCGGAGACCCAGTACTTC
TRBJ2-1 TRBV20-1 NA NA CSVGPLWSSYNEQFF TGCAGTGTAGGGCCCCTCTGGAGCTCCTACAATGAGCAGTTCTTC
TRBJ2-3 TRBV10-2 TRBD2 NA CASRNPNSGSQADTQYF TGCGCCAGCAGAAACCCCAATAGCGGGAGTCAAGCAGATACGCAGTATTTT
TRBJ2-7 TRBV12-3/TRBV12-4 TRBD2 NA CASGSGGNSYEQYF TGTGCCAGCGGCTCGGGGGGGAACAGCTACGAGCAGTACTTC
TRBJ2-7 TRBV6-2/TRBV6-3 NA NA CASSYPPAYEQYF TGTGCCAGCAGCTATCCACCCGCCTACGAGCAGTACTTC
TRBJ2-1 TRBV6-6 NA many CASSQDPRRQFF TGTGCCAGCAGTCAAGACCCACGGCGTCAGTTCTTC
TRBJ1-5 TRBV7-9 NA NA CASSLEFQPQHF TGTGCCAGCAGCTTAGAATTTCAGCCCCAGCATTTT
TRBJ2-5 TRBV4-3 NA few CASSQDFRSGETQYF TGCGCCAGCAGCCAAGATTTCCGGAGCGGGGAGACCCAGTACTTC
TRBJ2-1 TRBV11-2 NA NA CASSLKVSRDVNEQFF TGTGCCAGCAGCTTAAAAGTGTCGCGGGACGTCAATGAGCAGTTCTTC
TRBJ2-3 TRBV7-2 NA NA CASSLLQHDTQYF TGTGCCAGCAGCCTACTACAACATGATACGCAGTATTTT
TRBJ2-5 TRBV7-2 NA NA CASGRGLIETQYF TGTGCCAGCGGGCGAGGCCTAATAGAGACCCAGTACTTC
TRBJ2-1 TRBV15 NA once CATSRAPLAIYEQFF TGTGCCACCAGCAGAGCCCCCCTAGCCATCTATGAGCAGTTCTTC
TRBJ2-2 TRBV7-9 NA NA CASSLQGTQWGTGELFF TGTGCCAGCAGCTTACAAGGGACCCAATGGGGCACCGGGGAGCTGTTTTTT
TRBJ2-2 TRBV29-1 NA NA CSAETGHRNTGELFF TGCAGCGCCGAAACGGGACACCGGAACACCGGGGAGCTGTTTTTT
TRBJ2-3 TRBV5-1 NA NA CASKRSGVDDTQYF TGCGCCAGCAAGAGATCCGGGGTTGACGATACGCAGTATTTT
TRBJ2-5 TRBV28 NA NA CASGLPQETQYF TGTGCCAGCGGACTCCCCCAAGAGACCCAGTACTTC
TRBJ2-7 TRBV10-3 TRBD1 few CASTTGAGSSEQYF TGTGCCTCCACGACAGGGGCGGGGTCGTCCGAGCAGTACTTC
TRBJ1-1 TRBV7-6 TRBD1 NA CASSLDLGGANTEAFF TGTGCCAGCAGCTTAGATTTAGGGGGCGCGAACACTGAAGCTTTCTTT
TRBJ2-1 TRBV7-3 NA few CASSFWGGVNEQFF TGTGCCAGCAGCTTTTGGGGCGGGGTCAATGAGCAGTTCTTC
TRBJ2-7 TRBV5-1 NA NA CASSLEGDSYEQYF TGCGCCAGCAGCTTGGAAGGAGATTCCTACGAGCAGTACTTC
TRBJ2-7 TRBV19 TRBD2 few CASRRAGAGEQYF TGTGCCAGTAGGAGAGCGGGAGCTGGGGAGCAGTACTTC
TRBJ2-5 TRBV7-2 TRBD1 NA CASSLGGQVFYF TGTGCCAGCAGCTTAGGGGGACAGGTTTTCTACTTC
TRBJ2-3 TRBV29-1 NA NA CSVAESDTQYF TGCAGCGTTGCTGAGAGTGATACGCAGTATTTT
TRBJ1-5 TRBV6-2/TRBV6-3 NA NA CASTAGHRNQPQHF TGTGCCAGCACCGCAGGGCATAGAAATCAGCCCCAGCATTTT
TRBJ1-6 TRBV7-8 NA NA CASSLASGSSSPLHF TGTGCCAGCAGCTTAGCTTCTGGCTCGAGTTCACCCCTCCACTTT
TRBJ2-7 TRBV7-2 TRBD1 few CASSLGGQGVGYEQYF TGTGCCAGCAGCTTAGGTGGCCAGGGGGTCGGTTACGAGCAGTACTTC